Below, one T cell receptor (beta chain) is given with its context. The V and J ends lost 0 bases and 6 bases respectively, with 8 bases between them. Germline V gene lookup returns CDR1 MNHEY and CDR2 SVGAGI. CDR3 length: 13 residues. Some 28,000 T cell genomes (roughly 220 ng DNA) went into each sorted-subset replicate. This table comes from immunoSEQ multiplex PCR, and its TCRdb copy is limited to in-frame clones, with some not included. The sample shows around 1,000,000 clones, roughly 80% of them seen only once. The healthy adult donors were HIV-negative and reported no recent acute infections or vaccinations. A CD45RA+ naive subset and a CD45RA-negative memory subset were split from CD4+ cells. The data were taken from a study of shared clonotypes between healthy human individuals. In the study overall: CD8 memory received one plate per donor, CD8 naive two, CD4 memory three and CD4 naive three.

The sequenced material came from memory CD4+ T cells from PBMCs. Specified subset: CD45RA-negative fraction. The rearrangement links TRBV6-5 to TRBJ1-2; D is ambiguous. The receptor comes from a man younger than 30 in good health. Some clones in this sample may be carry-over from other donors' samples. Written as DNA, the CDR3 is TGTGCCAGCAGTTACTCAGACGGCAATGGCTACACCTTC. It yields the protein CASSYSDGNGYTF.